This T cell receptor (beta chain) was observed in a study of CXCR3-negative and CXCR3-positive naive CD8 T cells (dated by TCRdb to about 2019). Regarding the complete study: In total, some 140 million TRB reads were obtained, corresponding to roughly 1.5 +/- 0.3 million reads per library. Data from about ten donors, pooled across two independent experiments, went into the diversity and physicochemical repertoire analyses. TRBV-TRBJ cluster analysis included naive subsets from about 5 donors and memory cells from 3 donors. The investigation overall reported the following: Because surface CD5, which is linked to self-reactivity in mice, was comparable between the naive subsets, TCR interaction strength was also inferred from TRB CDR3 physicochemical properties. Repertoire diversity was comparably high in both naive subsets but much lower in memory CD8+ T cells. Compared with CXCR3-negative naive cells, CXCR3-positive naive cells had TRB CDR3s with higher hydrophobicity (lower Kidera factor 4), lower energy, and higher strength and volume indices. Similar TRBV-TRBJ usage was shown by naive CXCR3-negative and CXCR3-positive cells from the same donor, whereas distinct patterns were shown by memory cells. CXCR3 expression partially decreased after cryopreservation, so most assays used freshly isolated PBMCs.

Sequences MDHEN (CDR1) and SYDVKM (CDR2) are obtained from the germline V gene. Its CDR3 holds 12 amino acids, cysteine through phenylalanine. The coding DNA is unavailable. For sequencing, a NextSeq 550 was employed. The Human TCR Profiling Kit (MiLaboratory) was used to prepare UMI-labeled 5' RACE TRB cDNA libraries. cDNA synthesis used the entire amount of extracted RNA, and PCR amplification then used the entire amount of cDNA produced. Libraries were prepared in parallel with an identical number of PCR cycles. The authors' analysis ran thus. With a minimum of two reads required per UMI, MIGEC and MiXCR pulled out about 50,000 +/- 10,000 unique UMI-labeled TRB cDNA molecules from each library. On average, each library contained approximately 40,000 +/- 10,000 functional in-frame TRB CDR3 nucleotide clonotypes without stop codons. After each sample was downsampled to 5000 UMI-labeled TRB molecules, VDJtools was used to calculate diversity metrics such as normalized Shannon-Wiener and Chao1. Clonotype-size-weighted physicochemical properties of the central five CDR3 residues (interaction energy, strength, volume and Kidera factor 4) were computed in VDJtools. The reads went through TCRdb reprocessing, and each CDR3 protein sequence gets one entry with no DNA. The V and J calls follow TCRdb's processing rather than the paper's. In this sample's table one finds 130,000 or so distinct CDR3 sequences. 0.4% to 0.5% of the sample is held by the ten biggest clonotypes.

For each CD8+ T cell subset, flow sorting was done in triplicate, and 250,000 to 300,000 cells per subset went directly into RLT lysis buffer. To keep memory contaminants out, a stringent definition of naive CD8+ T cells was applied: CD45RO-CCR7+CD27+CD95-. Standard density gradient centrifugation was used to isolate peripheral blood mononuclear cells from buffy coats. Naive CXCR3-negative and CXCR3-positive CD8+ T cells were flow-sorted on a FACSAria III. Total RNA was extracted from sorted cells with an RNeasy Mini Kit. Points on this clonotype: This clone's antigen is unknown.

Recombination linked TRBV28 to TRBJ2-2; TCRdb indicates TRBD1, and absent DNA this call remains unverified. The TCR originated in a human donor in good health. Some clones in this sample may be carry-over from other donors' samples. Sequenced sample: naive CXCR3+ CD8+ T cells from blood. The cell subset or site label on this specimen signifies: CD45RO-CCR7+CD27+CD95- naive CD8+ T cells expressing CXCR3 (TNR3+). The CDR3 corresponds to CASNLYTGELFF.